Following are 9 T cell receptor beta chains from one sample sequenced in a study of blood T cells in healthy people across ages. A second PCR, run for roughly 7 to 11 cycles, used a sample-barcoded 5' primer plus a J-beta primer mix. TCRdb reanalysed the 5' RACE reads using MiXCR and keeps one entry per CDR3 protein. The sample yields hundreds of thousands of distinct CDR3 sequences, less than 40% seen once. The sample was blood. These receptors were taken from a woman older than 75 in good health.

This clonotype was seen only a few times. The chain uses TRBV3-1 and TRBJ1-2, with TRBD1 as a possible D gene (5 bases). The CDR3 has 13 residues. Germline-derived CDR1 and CDR2 are LGHDT and YNNKEL (reference sequence). Trimming left V 2 bases short and J 7 bases short, with 11 bases between. CDR3 DNA: TGTGCCAGCAGCCAACAATCCAGGGCTGGCTACACCTTC. Its protein is CASSQQSRAGYTF.

The sample holds many counts of this clonotype. V and J are TRBV6-5 and TRBJ2-6; 10 bases fit TRBD1. CDR3 size: 21 residues. V gave up 4 bases and J gave up 0 bases; unmatched junction bases: 15. Looked up from germline, CDR1 is MNHEY and CDR2 is SVGAGI. Written as DNA, the CDR3 is TGTGCCAGCAGTTCCCCCTGGGGACAGGGGCTCCGATCCTCTGGGGCCAACGTCCTGACTTTC. Translating gives CASSSPWGQGLRSSGANVLTF.

The V call is TRBV2, the J call TRBJ1-5; TRBD1 aligns across 12 bases. CDR1 and CDR2 (germline): SNHLY, FYNNEI. The CDR3 runs to 14 residues. V shed 6 bases and J 6 bases; nucleotides not matched to a gene: 3. The CDR3 DNA is TGTGCCAGCAGCCGGGACAGGGGGCTTCAGCCCCAGCATTTT. This gives the protein CASSRDRGLQPQHF.

Remarks on this clonotype: The conserved final phenylalanine or tryptophan is absent from the CDR3, which likely points to a read error. The gene calls are TRBV5-1 and TRBJ2-7, with D unresolved. The germline V and J ends were trimmed by 4 bases and 1 base, with 6 bases remaining between them. This CDR3 has 12 residues. The germline V gene encodes CDR1 SGHRS and CDR2 YFSETQ. The CDR3 spells CASSPRSYEQYN. The CDR3 DNA sequence: TGCGCCAGCAGCCCTCGATCCTACGAGCAGTACAAC.

The rearrangement links TRBV5-1 to TRBJ2-7, with D unclear. The closer fit of TRBJ2-5 to the DNA end suggests the J call may be wrong. Germline CDR1 and CDR2: SGHRS and YFSETQ. The CDR3 covers 13 residues. The CDR3 DNA sequence: TGCGCCAGCAACGATTACACCGGGGAGACCCAGTACTTC. Amino acid sequence: CASNDYTGETQYF.

This clonotype was counted between two and nine times. The chain joins TRBV29-1 to TRBJ1-5; D uncertain. This CDR3 contains 14 residues. V lost 4 bases and J 2 bases, leaving 12 bases between the germline ends. CDR1 is SQVTM and CDR2 is ANQGSEA in the germline V gene. CDR3 nucleotide sequence: TGCAGCGTTGTTTCCAAGGAAGGCAATCAGCCCCAGCATTTT. It is translated as CSVVSKEGNQPQHF.

Details on this clonotype: A much more abundant neighbour one base away suggests this may be a read error. The CDR3 protein is CSAREGAAGANVRTF. CDR3 sequence (DNA): TGCAGTGCTAGAGAAGGGGCGGCTGGGGCCAACGTCCGGACTTTC. The rearrangement joins TRBV20-1 to TRBJ2-6; D is perhaps TRBD1 (5 bases). CDR3 length equals 15 residues. The germline V gene encodes CDR1 DFQATT and CDR2 SNEGSKA (reference sequence).

This clonotype was recorded at least ten times. The chain combines TRBV4-1 with TRBJ2-2; 9 nucleotides align to TRBD1. Germline lookup yields CDR1 MGHRA and CDR2 YSYEKL. This CDR3 comprises 14 residues. V gave up 6 bases and J gave up 6 bases; unmatched junction bases: 5. This CDR3 reads CASRGQGNPGELFF. In DNA form, the CDR3 reads TGCGCCAGCAGGGGACAGGGAAACCCCGGGGAGCTGTTTTTT.

This clonotype has more than one count but fewer than ten. This chain uses TRBV20-1 with TRBJ2-3; TRBD2 agrees at 8 bases. Germline trimming cut 3 bases from V and 3 bases from J; bases unmatched to any gene: 2. The CDR3 has 13 amino acids. Per germline, CDR1 DFQATT and CDR2 SNEGSKA (reference sequence). The chain's CDR3 is CSARTSVTDTQYF. DNA for the CDR3: TGCAGTGCTAGGACTAGCGTTACAGATACGCAGTATTTT.